This TCR beta chain stems from a study of regulatory T cells in long-lasting Graves disease. Study observations and caveats: Persistent disease showed a preference for TRBV28, TRBJ1-2 and TRBJ2-5. Possibly, too few samples lowered accuracy.

According to the study, TCR beta libraries were built with iRepertoire HTBI primers and CDR3-region Arm-PCR. Each CDR3 protein is one row after TCRdb ran MiXCR on the multiplex PCR reads. Of hundreds of thousands of distinct CDR3 sequences in the sample, around 20% are singletons; the top ten hold 14%. Trimming at V came to 5 bases and at J to 0 bases, leaving 7 bases not matched to a gene. The CDR3 sequence is 16 residues long. Time point of the sample: persistent/refractory GD, antithyroid drugs over 5 years with positive TRAb. The TCR library was made from RNA that had been extracted from PBMCs in TRIzol. Enrollment of patients was through an endocrinology department in Xi'an, China. A remark on this clonotype: The antigen remains undetermined.

Sequencing used peripheral blood mononuclear cells (PBMCs), obtained when the disease was refractory, from a patient treated with antithyroid drugs. This clonotype originated in a female donor with Graves disease. V gene TRBV12-3 or TRBV12-4 combines with J gene TRBJ2-7; 10 nucleotides match TRBD2. For the CDR3, the DNA is TGTGCCAGCAGTCCACCACTAGCGGGATACTCCTACGAGCAGTACTTC. It encodes CASSPPLAGYSYEQYF.